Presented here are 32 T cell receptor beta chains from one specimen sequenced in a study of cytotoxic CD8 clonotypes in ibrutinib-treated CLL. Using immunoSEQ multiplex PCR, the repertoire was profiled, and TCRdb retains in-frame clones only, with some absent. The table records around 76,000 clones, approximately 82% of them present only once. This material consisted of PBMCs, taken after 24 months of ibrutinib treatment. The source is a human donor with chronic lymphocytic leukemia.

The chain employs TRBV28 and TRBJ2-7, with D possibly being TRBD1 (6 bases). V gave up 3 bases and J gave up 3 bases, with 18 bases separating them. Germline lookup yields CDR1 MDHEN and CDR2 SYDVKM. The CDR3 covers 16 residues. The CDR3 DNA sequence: TGTGCCAGCAGTTTTGCTCCCGGGCAGGGGTTCTACGAGCAGTACTTC. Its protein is CASSFAPGQGFYEQYF.

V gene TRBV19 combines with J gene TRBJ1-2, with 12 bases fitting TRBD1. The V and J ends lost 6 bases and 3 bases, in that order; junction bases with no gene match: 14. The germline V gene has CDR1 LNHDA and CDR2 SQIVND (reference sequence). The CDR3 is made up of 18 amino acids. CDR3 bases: TGTGCCAGTAGCAACGCGGGGGGACAGGGGGCGCGAGACTATGGCTACACCTTC. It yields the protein CASSNAGGQGARDYGYTF.

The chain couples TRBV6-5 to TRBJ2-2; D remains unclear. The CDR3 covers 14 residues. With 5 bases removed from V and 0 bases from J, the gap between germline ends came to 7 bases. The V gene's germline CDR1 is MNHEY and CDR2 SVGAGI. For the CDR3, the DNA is TGTGCCAGCAGTAGAAACGCGAACACCGGGGAGCTGTTTTTT. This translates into CASSRNANTGELFF.

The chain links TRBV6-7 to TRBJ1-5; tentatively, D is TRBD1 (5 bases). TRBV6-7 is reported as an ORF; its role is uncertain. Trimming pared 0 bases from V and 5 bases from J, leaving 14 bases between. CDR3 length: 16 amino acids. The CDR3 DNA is TGTGCCAGCAGTTACTCGATAGACAGAGCTTATCAGCCCCAGCATTTT. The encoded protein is CASSYSIDRAYQPQHF.

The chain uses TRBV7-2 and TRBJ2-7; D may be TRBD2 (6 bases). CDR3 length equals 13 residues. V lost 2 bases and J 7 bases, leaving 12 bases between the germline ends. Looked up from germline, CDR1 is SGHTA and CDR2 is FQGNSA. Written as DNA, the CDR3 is TGTGCCAGCAGCTTACTGGCGCGGGAAGAGCAGTACTTC. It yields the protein CASSLLAREEQYF.

The CDR3 DNA follows: TGTGCCATCAGTGATTCGGGCCGGAGGGGAGATACGCAGTATTTT. Translation gives CAISDSGRRGDTQYF. J is TRBJ2-3 and V is TRBV10-3, with D possibly matching TRBD2 (6 bases). The CDR3 length is 15 residues. Trimming stripped 3 bases from V and 5 bases from J, with 15 bases between. Germline CDR1 ENHRY, CDR2 SYGVKD.

CDR3 sequence (DNA): TGTGCCAGCTCACCGATACATCCGTCGGAGACCCAGTACTTC. Protein product: CASSPIHPSETQYF. The chain links TRBV18 to TRBJ2-5; no definite D call. V lost 3 bases and J 5 bases, leaving 13 bases between the germline ends. CDR3 length: 14 amino acids. CDR1 and CDR2 (germline): KGHSH, LQKENI.

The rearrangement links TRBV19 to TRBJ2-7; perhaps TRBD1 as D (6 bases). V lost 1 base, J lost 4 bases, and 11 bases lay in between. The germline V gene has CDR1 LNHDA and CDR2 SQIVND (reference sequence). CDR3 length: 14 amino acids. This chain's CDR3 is CASSIVGGHYEQYF. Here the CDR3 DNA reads TGTGCCAGTAGTATAGTTGGGGGACATTACGAGCAGTACTTC.

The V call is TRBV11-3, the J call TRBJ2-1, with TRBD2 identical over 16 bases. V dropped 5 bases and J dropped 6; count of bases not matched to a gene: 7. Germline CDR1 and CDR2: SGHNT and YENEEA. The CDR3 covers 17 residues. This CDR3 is CASSPGLAGGPGNEQFF. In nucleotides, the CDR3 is TGTGCCAGCAGCCCGGGACTAGCGGGAGGGCCTGGCAATGAGCAGTTCTTC.

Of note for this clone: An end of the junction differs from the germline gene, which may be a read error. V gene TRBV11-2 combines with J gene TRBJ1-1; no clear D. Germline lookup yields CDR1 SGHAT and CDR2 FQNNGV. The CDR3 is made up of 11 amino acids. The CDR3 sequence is CASSLLNQAVF. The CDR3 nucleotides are TGTGCCAGCAGCTTGCTGAACCAGGCCGTCTTT.

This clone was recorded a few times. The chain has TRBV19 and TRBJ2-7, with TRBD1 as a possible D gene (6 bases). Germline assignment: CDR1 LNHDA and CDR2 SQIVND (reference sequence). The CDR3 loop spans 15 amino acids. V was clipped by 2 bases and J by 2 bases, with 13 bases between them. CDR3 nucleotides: TGTGCCAGTAGTATAAAGGAGACAGGAGCCTACGAGCAGTACTTC. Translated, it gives CASSIKETGAYEQYF. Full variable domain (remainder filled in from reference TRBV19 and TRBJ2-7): DGGITQSPKYLFRKEGQNVTLSCEQNLNHDAMYWYRQDPGQGLRLIYYSQIVNDFQKGDIAEGYSVSREKKESFPLTVTSAQKNPTAFYLCASSIKETGAYEQYFGPGTRLTVT.

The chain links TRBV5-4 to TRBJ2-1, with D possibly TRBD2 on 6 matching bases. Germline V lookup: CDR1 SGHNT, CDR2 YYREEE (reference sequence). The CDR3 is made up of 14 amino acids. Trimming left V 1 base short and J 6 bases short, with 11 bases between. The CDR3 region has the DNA TGTGCCAGCAGCTTGAGGATAGCGGCCAATGAGCAGTTCTTC. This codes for CASSLRIAANEQFF.

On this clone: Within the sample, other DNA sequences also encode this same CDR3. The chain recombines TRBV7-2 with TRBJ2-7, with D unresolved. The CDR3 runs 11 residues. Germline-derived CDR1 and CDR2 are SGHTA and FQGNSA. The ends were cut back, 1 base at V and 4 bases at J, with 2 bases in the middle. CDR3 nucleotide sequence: TGTGCCAGCAGCTTAGAATACGAGCAGTACTTC. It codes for CASSLEYEQYF.

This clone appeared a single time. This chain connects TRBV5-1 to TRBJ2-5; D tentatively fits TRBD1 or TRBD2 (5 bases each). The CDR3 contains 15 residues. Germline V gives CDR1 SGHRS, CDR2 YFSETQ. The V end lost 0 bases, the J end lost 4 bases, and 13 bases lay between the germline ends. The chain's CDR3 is CASSLGASGPETQYF. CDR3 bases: TGCGCCAGCAGCTTGGGGGCTTCGGGGCCAGAGACCCAGTACTTC.

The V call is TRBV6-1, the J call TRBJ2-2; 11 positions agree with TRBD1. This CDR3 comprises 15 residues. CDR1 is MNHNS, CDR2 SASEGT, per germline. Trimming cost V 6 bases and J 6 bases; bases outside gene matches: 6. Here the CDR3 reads CASRGDRGWSGELFF. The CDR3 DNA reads TGTGCCAGCAGGGGGGACAGGGGGTGGTCCGGGGAGCTGTTTTTT.

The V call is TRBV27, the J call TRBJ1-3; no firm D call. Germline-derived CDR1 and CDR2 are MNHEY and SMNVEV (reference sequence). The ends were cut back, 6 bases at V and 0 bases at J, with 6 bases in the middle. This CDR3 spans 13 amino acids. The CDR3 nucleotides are TGTGCCAGCAGACCAGTCTCTGGAAACACCATATATTTT. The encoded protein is CASRPVSGNTIYF.

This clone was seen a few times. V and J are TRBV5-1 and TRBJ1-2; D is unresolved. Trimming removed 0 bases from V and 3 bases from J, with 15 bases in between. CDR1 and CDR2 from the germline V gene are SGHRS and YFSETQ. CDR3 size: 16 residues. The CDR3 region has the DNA TGCGCCAGCAGCTTGGCCGGGCGGGGAACAGACTATGGCTACACCTTC. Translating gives CASSLAGRGTDYGYTF.

CDR3 sequence (DNA): TGCGCCAGCAGTGAGTCGAAGCAGGACGAGCAGTACTTC. Encoded protein: CASSESKQDEQYF. This chain joins TRBV10-2 and TRBJ2-7; D is undetermined. The germline V gene encodes CDR1 WSHSY and CDR2 SAAADI. The CDR3 contains 13 residues. V was shortened by 0 bases and J by 5 bases, with 8 bases between the two germline ends.

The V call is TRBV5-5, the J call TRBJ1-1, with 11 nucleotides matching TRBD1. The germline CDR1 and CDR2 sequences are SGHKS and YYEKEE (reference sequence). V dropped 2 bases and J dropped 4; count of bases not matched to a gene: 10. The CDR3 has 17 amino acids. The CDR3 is CASSLRTGGVSGTEAFF. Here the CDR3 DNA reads TGTGCCAGCAGCTTAAGGACAGGGGGCGTTTCTGGCACTGAAGCTTTCTTT.

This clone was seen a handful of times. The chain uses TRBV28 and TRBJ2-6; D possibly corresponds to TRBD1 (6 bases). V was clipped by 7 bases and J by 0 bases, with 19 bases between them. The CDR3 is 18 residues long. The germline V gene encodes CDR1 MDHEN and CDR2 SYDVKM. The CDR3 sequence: CASKTGGRGGSGANVLTF. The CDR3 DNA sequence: TGTGCCAGCAAAACCGGCGGCAGGGGCGGCTCTGGGGCCAACGTCCTGACTTTC.

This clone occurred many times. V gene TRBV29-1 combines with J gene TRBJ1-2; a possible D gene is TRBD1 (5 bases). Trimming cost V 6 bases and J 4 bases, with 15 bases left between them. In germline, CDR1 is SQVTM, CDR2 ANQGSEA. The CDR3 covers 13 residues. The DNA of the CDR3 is TGCAGCGTCCACGAGGGGCAGATCTATGGCTACACCTTC. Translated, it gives CSVHEGQIYGYTF.

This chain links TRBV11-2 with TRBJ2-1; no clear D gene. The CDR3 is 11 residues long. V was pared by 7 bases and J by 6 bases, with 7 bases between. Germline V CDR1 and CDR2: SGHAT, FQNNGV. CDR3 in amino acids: CASTNSNEQFF. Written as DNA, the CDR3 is TGTGCCAGCACCAACAGCAATGAGCAGTTCTTC.

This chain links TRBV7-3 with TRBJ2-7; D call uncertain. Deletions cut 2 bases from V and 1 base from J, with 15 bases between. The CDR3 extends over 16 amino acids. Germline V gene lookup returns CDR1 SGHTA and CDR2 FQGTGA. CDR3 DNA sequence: TGTGCCAGCAGCTTAGTCCCGGCCACCTTATCCTACGAGCAGTACTTC. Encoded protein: CASSLVPATLSYEQYF.

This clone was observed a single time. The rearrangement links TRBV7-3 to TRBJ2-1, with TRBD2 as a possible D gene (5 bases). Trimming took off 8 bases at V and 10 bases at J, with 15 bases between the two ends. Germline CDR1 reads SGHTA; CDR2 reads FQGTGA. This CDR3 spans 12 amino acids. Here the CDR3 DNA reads TGTGCCAGCGGAGCTGGCGGGTGGGAGCAGTTCTTC. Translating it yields CASGAGGWEQFF.

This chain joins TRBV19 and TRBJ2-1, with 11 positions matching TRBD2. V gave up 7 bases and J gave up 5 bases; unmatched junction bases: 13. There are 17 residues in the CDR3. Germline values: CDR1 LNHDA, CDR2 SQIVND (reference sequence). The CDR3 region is CASTSISGLADNNEQFF. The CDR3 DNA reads TGTGCCAGTACCTCTATATCGGGACTAGCGGACAACAATGAGCAGTTCTTC.

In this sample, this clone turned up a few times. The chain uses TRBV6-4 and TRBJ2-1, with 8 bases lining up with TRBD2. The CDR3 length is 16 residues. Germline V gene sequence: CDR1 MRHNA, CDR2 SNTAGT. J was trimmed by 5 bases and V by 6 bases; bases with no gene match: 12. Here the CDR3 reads CASSPSPAGAHNEQFF. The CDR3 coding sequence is TGTGCCAGCAGCCCCTCCCCAGCGGGAGCCCACAATGAGCAGTTCTTC.

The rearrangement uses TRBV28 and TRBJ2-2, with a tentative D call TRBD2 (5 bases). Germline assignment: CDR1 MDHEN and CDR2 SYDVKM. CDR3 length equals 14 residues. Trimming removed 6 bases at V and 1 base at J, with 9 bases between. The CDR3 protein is CASRFEGNTGELFF. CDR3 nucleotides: TGTGCCAGCAGATTCGAGGGGAACACCGGGGAGCTGTTTTTT.

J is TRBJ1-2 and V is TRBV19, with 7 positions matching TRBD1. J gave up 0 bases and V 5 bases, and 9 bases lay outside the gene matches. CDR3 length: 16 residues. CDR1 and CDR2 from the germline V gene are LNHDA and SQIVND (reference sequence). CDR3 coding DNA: TGTGCCAGTAGTCGGCCAGGGGGGAAAGCTAACTATGGCTACACCTTC. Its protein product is CASSRPGGKANYGYTF. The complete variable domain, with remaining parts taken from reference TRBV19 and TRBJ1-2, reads DGGITQSPKYLFRKEGQNVTLSCEQNLNHDAMYWYRQDPGQGLRLIYYSQIVNDFQKGDIAEGYSVSREKKESFPLTVTSAQKNPTAFYLCASSRPGGKANYGYTFGSGTRLTVV.

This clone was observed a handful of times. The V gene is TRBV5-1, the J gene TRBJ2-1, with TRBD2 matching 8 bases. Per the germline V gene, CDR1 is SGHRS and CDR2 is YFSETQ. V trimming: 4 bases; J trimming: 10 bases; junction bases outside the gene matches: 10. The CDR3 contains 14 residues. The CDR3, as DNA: TGCGCCAGCAGCCTGGGACTAGGCTCGGAGGAGCAGTTCTTC. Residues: CASSLGLGSEEQFF.

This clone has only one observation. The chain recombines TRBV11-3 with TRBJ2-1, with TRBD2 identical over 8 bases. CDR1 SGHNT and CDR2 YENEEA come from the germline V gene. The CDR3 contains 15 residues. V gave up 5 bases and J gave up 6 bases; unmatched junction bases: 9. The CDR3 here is CASSPQAGVINEQFF. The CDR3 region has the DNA TGTGCCAGCAGCCCCCAAGCGGGAGTCATCAATGAGCAGTTCTTC.

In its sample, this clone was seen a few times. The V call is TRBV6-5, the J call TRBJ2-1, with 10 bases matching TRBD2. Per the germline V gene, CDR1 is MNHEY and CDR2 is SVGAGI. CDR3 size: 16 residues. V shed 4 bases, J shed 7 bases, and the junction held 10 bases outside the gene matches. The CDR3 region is CASSSPTSGNGNEQFF. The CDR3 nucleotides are TGTGCCAGCAGTTCCCCAACTAGCGGGAATGGGAATGAGCAGTTCTTC.

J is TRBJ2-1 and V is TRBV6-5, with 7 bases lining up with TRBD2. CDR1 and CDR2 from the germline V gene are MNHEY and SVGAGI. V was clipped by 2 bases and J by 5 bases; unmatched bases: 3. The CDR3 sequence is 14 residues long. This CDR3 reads CASSYERGNNEQFF. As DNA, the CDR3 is TGTGCCAGCAGTTACGAGCGGGGCAACAATGAGCAGTTCTTC.